A single sample is the source of the 25 T cell receptor beta chains below, sequenced in a study of blood T cells in healthy people across ages. Sample-barcoded 5' priming and a J-beta primer mix drove a second PCR of roughly 6 to 12 cycles. From the 5' RACE reads, TCRdb called clonotypes with MiXCR, one entry per CDR3 protein. This sample carries some 1.7 million distinct CDR3 sequences, 28% of them seen once, and the ten largest clones take 7.7%. Sequenced input: blood. Receptors originate from a woman aged 25 to 45 in good health.

This clonotype was detected a few times. The rearrangement joins TRBV29-1 to TRBJ2-3; TRBD2 aligns across 8 bases. In germline, CDR1 is SQVTM, CDR2 ANQGSEA. The trim removed 6 bases at V and 2 bases at J, leaving 10 bases unmatched. The CDR3 has 15 residues. CDR3 coding DNA: TGCAGCGTAGCAAGCGGGAGAGAGGTCACAGATACGCAGTATTTT. Translating it yields CSVASGREVTDTQYF.

The J gene is TRBJ2-7, the V gene TRBV6-6, with D possibly matching TRBD1 (5 bases). Trimming left V 5 bases short and J 4 bases short, with 9 bases between. The V gene's germline CDR1 is MNHNY and CDR2 SVGAGI (reference sequence). This CDR3 is built from 12 residues. The CDR3 DNA follows: TGTGCCAGCAGTGTCAGGGAATACGAGCAGTACTTC. As protein: CASSVREYEQYF.

This clonotype has only a few counts. A read error may produce the germline difference seen at one junction end. The rearrangement links TRBV20-1 to TRBJ1-5; 7 positions agree with TRBD1. This CDR3 spans 14 amino acids. Germline CDR1 reads DFQATT; CDR2 reads SNEGSKA (reference sequence). The CDR3 protein is CSARETGPNQPQHF. The CDR3 bases are TGCAGTGCTCGAGAGACAGGGCCTAATCAGCCCCAGCATTTT.

The V gene is TRBV7-2, the J gene TRBJ2-3; 11 bases map to TRBD2. Looked up from germline, CDR1 is SGHTA and CDR2 is FQGNSA. CDR3 length: 17 amino acids. Unmatched junction bases numbered 5, after V lost 1 base and J lost 2 bases. The CDR3 coding sequence is TGTGCCAGCAGCTTAGTGGGGACTAGCGGAGTCACAGATACGCAGTATTTT. Its protein is CASSLVGTSGVTDTQYF. Filled out from reference TRBV7-2 and TRBJ2-3, the complete variable domain reads GAGVSQSPSNKVTEKGKDVELRCDPISGHTALYWYRQSLGQGLEFLIYFQGNSAPDKSGLPSDRFSAERTGGSVSTLTIQRTQQEDSAVYLCASSLVGTSGVTDTQYFGPGTRLTVL.

The chain couples TRBV19 to TRBJ1-1, with D perhaps TRBD1 (6 bases). In germline, CDR1 is LNHDA, CDR2 SQIVND (reference sequence). The CDR3 has 13 amino acids. Trimming stripped 8 bases from V and 1 base from J, with 11 bases between. CDR3 in DNA: TGTGCCAGTCATGGGACACCGAACACTGAAGCTTTCTTT. As protein: CASHGTPNTEAFF.

In its sample, this clonotype was seen many times. The J gene is TRBJ2-3, the V gene TRBV6-5; 7 bases are a match to TRBD1. From germline, CDR1 is MNHEY and CDR2 SVGAGI. The J segment lost 4 bases and the V segment lost 6 bases, leaving 4 bases of the junction unmatched. This CDR3 is built from 13 residues. The CDR3 coding sequence is TGTGCCAGCAGCAGACAGGGTCCAGATACGCAGTATTTT. Protein: CASSRQGPDTQYF.

This clonotype has a handful of counts. This chain links TRBV28 with TRBJ1-2; D unresolved. The CDR3 length is 13 residues. Germline V lookup: CDR1 MDHEN, CDR2 SYDVKM. The V and J ends lost 2 bases and 4 bases respectively, with 8 bases between them. CDR3: CASSLTSLYGYTF. The CDR3 nucleotides are TGTGCCAGCAGTTTAACCTCCCTCTATGGCTACACCTTC.

This clonotype has more than one count but fewer than ten. The J gene is TRBJ2-1, the V gene TRBV19, with 9 bases lining up with TRBD1. J was trimmed by 3 bases and V by 4 bases; bases with no gene match: 4. The CDR3 spans 15 residues. The V gene's germline CDR1 is LNHDA and CDR2 SQIVND (reference sequence). The CDR3 protein is CASSTRDRVYNEQFF. Written as DNA, the CDR3 is TGTGCCAGTAGTACCCGGGACAGGGTCTACAATGAGCAGTTCTTC.

The chain carries TRBV5-6 and TRBJ1-2, with no clear D. Germline CDR1 is SGHDT and CDR2 is YYEEEE. The CDR3 spans 13 residues. Trimming took off 0 bases at V and 4 bases at J, with 7 bases between the two ends. This CDR3 is CASSLGVTYGYTF. In nucleotides, the CDR3 is TGTGCCAGCAGCTTGGGAGTGACCTATGGCTACACCTTC.

Points on this clonotype: Mismatch with germline at one junction end may stem from a read error. This chain uses TRBV4-1 with TRBJ2-6, with D possibly being TRBD1 (5 bases). Germline CDR1 reads MGHRA; CDR2 reads YSYEKL. The CDR3 runs to 18 residues. The CDR3 DNA follows: TGCGCCTGCAGCCAAGAAGATAAGGGGAACTCTGGGGCCAACGTCCTGACTTTC. This sequence encodes CACSQEDKGNSGANVLTF.

The gene calls are TRBV7-9 and TRBJ1-2; 7 bases are a match to TRBD1. The length of the CDR3 is 14 residues. Germline-derived CDR1 and CDR2 are SEHNR and FQNEAQ (reference sequence). The J segment lost 0 bases and the V segment lost 5 bases, leaving 3 bases of the junction unmatched. Written as DNA, the CDR3 is TGTGCCAGCAGCCTGGACAGGCCTAACTATGGCTACACCTTC. Protein: CASSLDRPNYGYTF. Full variable domain (outside the CDR3, taken from reference TRBV7-9 and TRBJ1-2): DTGVSQNPRHKITKRGQNVTFRCDPISEHNRLYWYRQTLGQGPEFLTYFQNEAQLEKSRLLSDRFSAERPKGSFSTLEIQRTEQGDSAMYLCASSLDRPNYGYTFGSGTRLTVV.

The chain has TRBV10-1 and TRBJ2-1; 9 nucleotides align to TRBD2. Germline lookup yields CDR1 WNHNN and CDR2 SYGVQD (reference sequence). CDR3 length: 15 residues. Germline trimming cut 4 bases from V and 9 bases from J; bases unmatched to any gene: 10. In DNA form, the CDR3 reads TGCGCCAGCAGTGCGGCTAGCGGGGCCTGGGCTGAGCAGTTCTTC. Encoded protein: CASSAASGAWAEQFF.

CDR3 in amino acids: CASSGTGGVNTEAFF. In DNA form, the CDR3 reads TGTGCCAGCAGCGGAACCGGGGGAGTGAACACTGAAGCTTTCTTT. The rearrangement joins TRBV9 to TRBJ1-1, with D possibly matching TRBD1 (5 bases). V dropped 3 bases and J dropped 0 bases, with 12 bases sitting between them. Germline lookup yields CDR1 SGDLS and CDR2 YYNGEE. CDR3 size: 15 residues.

V usage is TRBV20-1 and J usage is TRBJ1-1; D is unresolved. This CDR3 contains 14 residues. Germline assignment: CDR1 DFQATT and CDR2 SNEGSKA (reference sequence). V was clipped by 3 bases and J by 2 bases, with 13 bases between them. CDR3 region: CSARVFGFNTEAFF. CDR3 nucleotide sequence: TGCAGTGCTAGGGTCTTTGGCTTCAACACTGAAGCTTTCTTT.

This clonotype came up many times. CDR3 nucleotides: TGCGCCAGCAGTAAACTTAAAGGGACACTCCAAGAGACCCAGTACTTC. Its translation is CASSKLKGTLQETQYF. The gene calls are TRBV10-2 and TRBJ2-5, with a possible D match to TRBD1 (6 bases). The germline V gene has CDR1 WSHSY and CDR2 SAAADI. Trimming took off 5 bases at V and 1 base at J, with 17 bases between the two ends. The CDR3 length is 16 residues.

Only a few counts were recorded for this clonotype. This chain uses TRBV9 with TRBJ2-7, with 7 positions matching TRBD1. V was clipped by 3 bases and J by 3 bases; unmatched bases: 9. Germline V lookup: CDR1 SGDLS, CDR2 YYNGEE. The CDR3 covers 15 residues. Here the CDR3 DNA reads TGTGCCAGCAGCGCAGACAGGGATCTCTACTACGAGCAGTACTTC. This translates into CASSADRDLYYEQYF.

This clonotype turned up a few times. The chain links TRBV30 to TRBJ2-7; 7 positions match TRBD1. Unmatched junction bases numbered 7, after V lost 2 bases and J lost 3 bases. This CDR3 comprises 14 residues. Germline V gives CDR1 GTSNPN, CDR2 SVGIG (reference sequence). CDR3 bases: TGTGCCTGGAGTAGGACAGGCCTCGACTACGAGCAGTACTTC. Translated, it gives CAWSRTGLDYEQYF. The full variable domain, in which reference TRBV30 and TRBJ2-7 provide the parts outside the CDR3, is SQTIHQWPATLVQPVGSPLSLECTVEGTSNPNLYWYRQAAGRGLQLLFYSVGIGQISSEVPQNLSASRPQDRQFILSSKKLLLSDSGFYLCAWSRTGLDYEQYFGPGTRLTVT.

The genes are TRBV5-1 and TRBJ2-3, with TRBD2 as a possible D gene (6 bases). This CDR3 is built from 15 residues. Germline CDR1 and CDR2: SGHRS and YFSETQ. Deletions cut 4 bases from V and 5 bases from J, with 17 bases between. The CDR3 coding sequence is TGCGCCAGCAGCGCCGGGAGCGACGCTGGAGATACGCAGTATTTT. The encoded protein is CASSAGSDAGDTQYF.

The chain uses TRBV29-1 and TRBJ2-3; tentative D call: TRBD2 (6 bases). Germline-derived CDR1 and CDR2 are SQVTM and ANQGSEA. The CDR3 is made up of 13 amino acids. The V end lost 3 bases, the J end lost 6 bases, and 13 bases lay between the germline ends. This CDR3 is CSVEGQEGDTQYF. Here the CDR3 DNA reads TGCAGCGTTGAGGGCCAGGAGGGGGATACGCAGTATTTT.

This clonotype was detected many times. The chain combines TRBV5-1 with TRBJ2-1; 10 positions agree with TRBD2. CDR1 is SGHRS, CDR2 YFSETQ, per germline. This CDR3 comprises 16 residues. J lost 2 bases, V lost 4 bases, and 6 bases had no gene match. The CDR3 DNA reads as TGCGCCAGCAGCGGAACTAGCGGGGCAACCTACAATGAGCAGTTCTTC. It translates to CASSGTSGATYNEQFF.

This clonotype was counted many times. This chain joins TRBV28 and TRBJ2-5, with 8 bases matching TRBD1. Germline values: CDR1 MDHEN, CDR2 SYDVKM. The trim removed 5 bases at V and 3 bases at J, leaving 14 bases unmatched. The CDR3 length is 17 residues. The DNA of the CDR3 is TGTGCCAGCAGTCCCCCGGCAGGGGGCAAAGGAGAAGAGACCCAGTACTTC. The encoded protein is CASSPPAGGKGEETQYF.

This clonotype was counted many times. The chain uses TRBV7-2 and TRBJ2-7, with D hard to call. The V and J ends lost 6 bases and 2 bases respectively, with 11 bases between them. Germline CDR1 and CDR2: SGHTA and FQGNSA. The CDR3 runs 13 residues. In DNA form, the CDR3 reads TGTGCCAGCAGGCCGCCGGGCACCTACGAGCAGTACTTC. It yields the protein CASRPPGTYEQYF.

V usage is TRBV12-3 or TRBV12-4 and J usage is TRBJ1-2, with D possibly matching TRBD1 (5 bases). CDR3 length: 15 amino acids. Trimming took 3 bases from V and 6 from J, leaving 17 bases between them. CDR3 region: CASSLFGAGGNGYTF. The CDR3 DNA follows: TGTGCCAGCAGTTTGTTTGGGGCAGGTGGCAATGGCTACACCTTC.

CDR3 sequence reads: CASSQDDGPGYTF. DNA of the CDR3: TGTGCCAGCAGCCAAGACGACGGGCCTGGCTACACCTTC. The rearrangement links TRBV3-1 to TRBJ1-2; D is uncertain. Trimming stripped 0 bases from V and 7 bases from J, with 9 bases between. Germline loops: CDR1 LGHDT, CDR2 YNNKEL (reference sequence). The CDR3 is made up of 13 amino acids.

This chain joins TRBV29-1 and TRBJ1-2; the match to TRBD1 covers 8 bases. From germline, CDR1 is SQVTM and CDR2 ANQGSEA. CDR3 size: 13 residues. With V trimmed by 4 bases and J by 4 bases, 5 bases remained unmatched. This CDR3 is CSVGSDRAYGYTF. The CDR3 DNA sequence: TGCAGCGTTGGTTCGGACAGGGCCTATGGCTACACCTTC. The full variable domain, in which reference TRBV29-1 and TRBJ1-2 provide the parts outside the CDR3, is SAVISQKPSRDICQRGTSLTIQCQVDSQVTMMFWYRQQPGQSLTLIATANQGSEATYESGFVIDKFPISRPNLTFSTLTVSNMSPEDSSIYLCSVGSDRAYGYTFGSGTRLTVV.